Shown below are 29 T cell receptor beta chains from a single sample sequenced in a study of blood T cell repertoires in COVID-19. Clones were read by immunoSEQ multiplex PCR, and TCRdb kept only the in-frame ones, dropping some. Of roughly 410,000 clones in the sample, 80% to 90% are singletons; the top ten hold approximately 2.5%. Sequenced input: peripheral blood. These receptors originate from a woman aged 55-75 years with COVID-19, enrolled during active disease.

The chain joins TRBV6-6 to TRBJ1-1; maybe TRBD1 (6 bases). Germline V lookup: CDR1 MNHNY, CDR2 SVGAGI (reference sequence). CDR3 length: 15 residues. V was clipped by 5 bases and J by 1 base, with 14 bases between them. The CDR3 DNA follows: TGTGCCAGCAGTGATAGACTGGGACAGAACACTGAAGCTTTCTTT. Encoded protein: CASSDRLGQNTEAFF.

This chain connects TRBV19 to TRBJ1-5; D call uncertain. The ends were cut back, 7 bases at V and 2 bases at J, with 15 bases in the middle. From germline, CDR1 is LNHDA and CDR2 SQIVND (reference sequence). The CDR3 spans 15 residues. CDR3 in DNA: TGTGCCAGTACCGACGTCCGGGGAGGCAATCAGCCCCAGCATTTT. Translating it yields CASTDVRGGNQPQHF.

The rearrangement uses TRBV11-2 and TRBJ2-7; D gene ambiguous. The V gene's germline CDR1 is SGHAT and CDR2 FQNNGV. The CDR3 extends over 13 amino acids. V was shortened by 3 bases and J by 6 bases, with 12 bases between the two germline ends. CDR3 nucleotide sequence: TGTGCCAGCAGCTTCAACATGGCCGCCGAGCAGTACTTC. Amino acids: CASSFNMAAEQYF.

The chain links TRBV6-5 to TRBJ1-6; TRBD1 aligns across 8 bases. Germline lookup yields CDR1 MNHEY and CDR2 SVGAGI. Germline trimming cut 6 bases from V and 2 bases from J; bases unmatched to any gene: 3. This CDR3 spans 15 amino acids. The chain's CDR3 is CASRLTGAYNSPLHF. CDR3 in DNA: TGTGCCAGCAGGCTGACAGGGGCCTATAATTCACCCCTCCACTTT.

J is TRBJ2-1 and V is TRBV18; no reliable D call. The CDR3 is 15 residues long. Germline CDR1 reads KGHSH; CDR2 reads LQKENI. V lost 1 base, J lost 3 bases, and 10 bases lay in between. This CDR3 reads CASSPLLTGYNEQFF. Here the CDR3 DNA reads TGTGCCAGCTCACCACTCCTAACTGGCTACAATGAGCAGTTCTTC.

The J gene is TRBJ1-6, the V gene TRBV4-2; 9 nucleotides align to TRBD1. Germline CDR1 and CDR2: LGHNA and YNFKEQ. V lost 4 bases and J lost 7; bases outside the gene matches: 2. This CDR3 contains 14 residues. CDR3 sequence (DNA): TGTGCCAGCAGCCCCGGGACAGGGAATTCACCCCTCCACTTT. Its translation: CASSPGTGNSPLHF.

CDR3 nucleotides: TGTGCCACCAGCCCTGACACCGTAGGATCACCCCTCCACTTT. Protein product: CATSPDTVGSPLHF. The rearrangement links TRBV15 to TRBJ1-6, with D unclear. V lost 5 bases, J lost 10 bases, and 15 bases lay in between. The CDR3 runs 14 residues. The V gene's germline CDR1 is LNHNV and CDR2 YYDKDF (reference sequence).

CDR3 region: CASSSDRAAGEQYF. As DNA, the CDR3 is TGTGCCAGCAGCTCCGACAGGGCAGCGGGCGAGCAGTACTTC. The chain links TRBV11-1 to TRBJ2-7; D might be TRBD1 (7 bases). The CDR3 runs to 14 residues. Germline-derived CDR1 and CDR2 are SGHAT and FQDESV (reference sequence). The V gene lost 4 bases and the J gene lost 6 bases, with 16 bases spanning the gap.

The J gene is TRBJ1-5, the V gene TRBV2; TRBD1 might be the D (5 bases). The V and J ends lost 6 bases and 2 bases respectively, with 17 bases between them. Germline V gives CDR1 SNHLY, CDR2 FYNNEI. The CDR3 spans 16 residues. The CDR3 coding sequence is TGTGCCAGCAGAGGGACCTTGTCGGGGGGCAATCAGCCCCAGCATTTT. Translation gives CASRGTLSGGNQPQHF. The variable domain in full, completed from reference TRBV2 and TRBJ1-5, reads EPEVTQTPSHQVTQMGQEVILRCVPISNHLYFYWYRQILGQKVEFLVSFYNNEISEKSEIFDDQFSVERPDGSNFTLKIRSTKLEDSAMYFCASRGTLSGGNQPQHFGDGTRLSIL.

The chain is built from TRBV13 and TRBJ1-1; D may be TRBD1 (5 bases). The CDR3 runs to 11 residues. The V gene lost 2 bases and the J gene lost 11 bases, with 9 bases spanning the gap. Per germline, CDR1 PRHDT and CDR2 FYEKMQ (reference sequence). The CDR3 reads CASSLIGVAFF. In DNA, the CDR3 is TGTGCCAGCAGCTTAATAGGGGTGGCTTTCTTT.

V is TRBV27 and J is TRBJ2-1; 8 bases are shared with TRBD1. Germline V lookup: CDR1 MNHEY, CDR2 SMNVEV (reference sequence). The CDR3 contains 13 residues. With V trimmed by 6 bases and J by 6 bases, 4 bases remained unmatched. This CDR3 is CASRRQGTNEQFF. CDR3 nucleotides: TGTGCCAGCAGACGACAGGGGACCAATGAGCAGTTCTTC.

The V gene is TRBV5-5, the J gene TRBJ2-3; 8 nucleotides agree with TRBD2. Germline loops: CDR1 SGHKS, CDR2 YYEKEE (reference sequence). V shed 9 bases, J shed 4 bases, and the junction held 7 bases outside the gene matches. This CDR3 is 13 amino acids long. This CDR3 is CATSTSVPDTQYF. The DNA for the CDR3 is TGTGCCACCTCGACTAGCGTGCCAGATACGCAGTATTTT. The whole variable domain, filled in from reference TRBV5-5 and TRBJ2-3, reads DAGVTQSPTHLIKTRGQQVTLRCSPISGHKSVSWYQQVLGQGPQFIFQYYEKEERGRGNFPDRFSARQFPNYSSELNVNALLLGDSALYLCATSTSVPDTQYFGPGTRLTVL.

The J gene is TRBJ1-2, the V gene TRBV6-4; weak D call: TRBD1 (6 bases). This CDR3 contains 13 residues. Trimming cost V 4 bases and J 7 bases, with 13 bases left between them. The germline gives CDR1 MRHNA, CDR2 SNTAGT. Here the CDR3 DNA reads TGTGCCAGCAGTGGGGGGCTCTGTCTTGGCTACACCTTC. It is translated as CASSGGLCLGYTF.

J is TRBJ2-1 and V is TRBV6-1, with 14 bases aligning to TRBD2. CDR3 length: 18 amino acids. From germline, CDR1 is MNHNS and CDR2 SASEGT. V trimming: 4 bases; J trimming: 0 bases; junction bases outside the gene matches: 5. CDR3 protein: CASSGRLAGGSSYNEQFF. The CDR3 DNA is TGTGCCAGCAGTGGTAGACTAGCGGGGGGGAGCTCCTACAATGAGCAGTTCTTC.

The CDR3 reads CASSLEARAGNTIYF. The CDR3 DNA is TGCGCCAGCAGCTTGGAGGCCAGGGCTGGAAACACCATATATTTT. V usage is TRBV5-1 and J usage is TRBJ1-3, with TRBD1 as a possible D gene (5 bases). The V and J ends lost 0 bases and 2 bases respectively, with 9 bases between them. In germline, CDR1 is SGHRS, CDR2 YFSETQ. The CDR3 is made up of 15 amino acids.

The chain combines TRBV27 with TRBJ2-7, with a weak D call TRBD2 (5 bases). V lost 7 bases, J lost 4 bases, and 20 bases lay in between. Per the germline V gene, CDR1 is MNHEY and CDR2 is SMNVEV (reference sequence). This CDR3 is 15 amino acids long. The DNA of the CDR3 is TGTGCCAGCAAGAGGTCCGGCCCTCCGGGGTACGAGCAGTACTTC. Protein product: CASKRSGPPGYEQYF.

The CDR3 loop reads CASRWTGEVSGANVLTF. The CDR3 DNA is TGTGCCAGCAGATGGACAGGGGAAGTCTCTGGGGCCAACGTCCTGACTTTC. The chain joins TRBV28 to TRBJ2-6; 9 nucleotides agree with TRBD1. V lost 6 bases and J lost 0; bases outside the gene matches: 6. The CDR3 has 17 amino acids. In germline, CDR1 is MDHEN, CDR2 SYDVKM.

The chain employs TRBV21-1 and TRBJ2-7; the table's D call TRBD2 went unverified against the DNA. TRBV21-1 is given as a pseudogene. The CDR3 spans 15 residues. DNA of the CDR3: TGTGCCAGCAGCGCTCGGGGGTCCCTCCGGGCCGAGCAGTACTTC. Translated: CASSARGSLRAEQYF.

For the CDR3, the DNA is TGTGCCAGCAGCCAGGGAGGTATCTCTGGAAACACCATATATTTT. This translates into CASSQGGISGNTIYF. The V gene is TRBV7-9, the J gene TRBJ1-3; possible D gene TRBD1, 5 bases. The CDR3 contains 15 residues. Germline assignment: CDR1 SEHNR and CDR2 FQNEAQ (reference sequence). The V gene lost 5 bases and the J gene lost 0 bases, with 11 bases spanning the gap.

DNA of the CDR3: TGTGCTAGTGGTTTGGCCCGGGACAGGAGCTACGAGCAGTACTTC. As protein: CASGLARDRSYEQYF. The chain employs TRBV12-5 and TRBJ2-7; TRBD1 agrees at 8 bases. V lost 1 base to trimming and J lost 3 bases; unmatched junction nucleotides: 5. The CDR3 runs to 15 residues. In germline, CDR1 is LGHNT, CDR2 FRNRAP.

J is TRBJ2-5 and V is TRBV5-1; D not resolved. Germline V gene sequence: CDR1 SGHRS, CDR2 YFSETQ. The CDR3 extends over 14 amino acids. V lost 4 bases to trimming and J lost 2 bases, with 12 bases between them. CDR3 DNA sequence: TGCGCCAGCAGCCCCCCGTGGGCTCAAGAGACCCAGTACTTC. Translated, it gives CASSPPWAQETQYF.

The chain couples TRBV5-1 to TRBJ1-1; 9 bases map to TRBD1. The CDR3 has 14 amino acids. V trimming: 4 bases; J trimming: 6 bases; junction bases outside the gene matches: 7. Per the germline V gene, CDR1 is SGHRS and CDR2 is YFSETQ. The CDR3 loop reads CASSPTGGGAEAFF. The DNA for the CDR3 is TGCGCCAGCAGCCCTACAGGGGGCGGTGCTGAAGCTTTCTTT.

This clone showed up just a few times. CDR3 coding DNA: TGTGCCACCAGCAGAGCCTCGACAGGCTTAGGAAACACCATATATTTT. Translation gives CATSRASTGLGNTIYF. This chain uses TRBV15 with TRBJ1-3; a possible D gene is TRBD1 (6 bases). V was trimmed by 1 base and J by 4 bases, leaving 14 bases between them. Germline V gene data show CDR1 as LNHNV and CDR2 as YYDKDF (reference sequence). The CDR3 runs 16 residues. The variable domain in full, completed from reference TRBV15 and TRBJ1-3, reads DAMVIQNPRYQVTQFGKPVTLSCSQTLNHNVMYWYQQKSSQAPKLLFHYYDKDFNNEADTPDNFQSRRPNTSFCFLDIRSPGLGDTAMYLCATSRASTGLGNTIYFGEGSWLTVV.

V is TRBV5-4 and J is TRBJ1-4; D may be TRBD1 (6 bases). Per germline, CDR1 SGHNT and CDR2 YYREEE (reference sequence). V was shortened by 1 base and J by 5 bases, with 12 bases between the two germline ends. This CDR3 is built from 15 residues. CDR3 region: CASSLRGGQNEKLFF. CDR3 DNA sequence: TGTGCCAGCAGCTTGCGGGGGGGGCAAAATGAAAAACTGTTTTTT. Full variable domain (rest looked up from reference TRBV5-4 and TRBJ1-4): ETGVTQSPTHLIKTRGQQVTLRCSSQSGHNTVSWYQQALGQGPQFIFQYYREEENGRGNFPPRFSGLQFPNYSSELNVNALELDDSALYLCASSLRGGQNEKLFFGSGTQLSVL.

The chain combines TRBV6-4 with TRBJ1-6; 8 bases align to TRBD1. CDR3 size: 19 residues. In germline, CDR1 is MRHNA, CDR2 SNTAGT. V was pared by 0 bases and J by 3 bases, with 10 bases of the junction left unmatched. CDR3 sequence reads: CASSDSTLRTGHYNSPLHF. The DNA of the CDR3 is TGTGCCAGCAGTGACTCGACCCTAAGGACAGGGCACTATAATTCACCCCTCCACTTT.

V and J are TRBV28 and TRBJ2-3, with 8 nucleotides matching TRBD2. Germline CDR1 reads MDHEN; CDR2 reads SYDVKM. V was clipped by 6 bases and J by 2 bases; unmatched bases: 10. The CDR3 contains 16 residues. The CDR3 is CASRGGRRGVTDTQYF. The DNA of the CDR3 is TGTGCCAGCAGGGGCGGGAGGCGGGGGGTCACAGATACGCAGTATTTT.

The chain links TRBV28 to TRBJ2-2, with 9 bases aligning to TRBD1. Trimming at V came to 4 bases and at J to 7 bases, leaving 10 bases not matched to a gene. There are 16 residues in the CDR3. Germline CDR1 and CDR2: MDHEN and SYDVKM. The CDR3 DNA sequence: TGTGCCAGCAGTTCACACGGGACAGGGAGGGACGGGGAGCTGTTTTTT. Translated, it gives CASSSHGTGRDGELFF.

This CDR3 reads CASSRLRSGNTIYF. CDR3 DNA: TGTGCCAGCAGCAGGCTTAGGTCCGGAAACACCATATATTTT. The rearrangement links TRBV28 to TRBJ1-3; D is unresolved. CDR3 length: 14 residues. V was shortened by 6 bases and J by 4 bases, with 13 bases between the two germline ends. Per the germline V gene, CDR1 is MDHEN and CDR2 is SYDVKM.

About this clone itself: Other DNA sequences in the same sample also yield this CDR3. The rearrangement links TRBV18 to TRBJ1-1; 9 bases align to TRBD1. Germline loops: CDR1 KGHSH, CDR2 LQKENI. V gave up 3 bases and J gave up 5 bases; unmatched junction bases: 1. This CDR3 contains 13 residues. This CDR3 reads CASSPGQGTEAFF. Here the CDR3 DNA reads TGTGCCAGCTCACCGGGACAGGGAACTGAAGCTTTCTTT.